This passage covers 27 T cell receptor beta chains from one sample sequenced in a study of cytomegalovirus exposure and HLA in healthy donors. This PCR relied on a set of 60 Vbeta primers and 13 Jbeta primers. The table came from immunoSEQ multiplex PCR; TCRdb's copy has only in-frame clones and leaves some out. This sample has over 60,000 clones, with around 66% found just once. Specimen: PBMCs. The receptors derive from a male donor in good health and CMV-seropositive.

The V gene is TRBV7-3, the J gene TRBJ2-7; 10 nucleotides match TRBD1. Unmatched junction bases numbered 6, after V lost 5 bases and J lost 5 bases. The CDR3 is 14 residues long. CDR1 is SGHTA, CDR2 FQGTGA, per germline. CDR3 loop: CASSISGTGDEQYF. CDR3 coding DNA: TGTGCCAGCAGCATCTCCGGGACAGGGGACGAGCAGTACTTC. Filled out from reference TRBV7-3 and TRBJ2-7, the complete variable domain reads GAGVSQTPSNKVTEKGKYVELRCDPISGHTALYWYRQSLGQGPEFLIYFQGTGAADDSGLPNDRFFAVRPEGSVSTLKIQRTERGDSAVYLCASSISGTGDEQYFGPGTRLTVT.

V and J are TRBV15 and TRBJ2-1; no firm D call. Trimming pared 2 bases from V and 5 bases from J, leaving 7 bases between. CDR1 is LNHNV and CDR2 is YYDKDF in the germline V gene (reference sequence). The CDR3 totals 13 residues. CDR3 sequence reads: CATSRPGHNEQFF. CDR3 nucleotide sequence: TGTGCCACCAGCAGACCAGGCCACAATGAGCAGTTCTTC.

On this clone: The germline gene is not matched at one end of the junction; a read error may be the cause. The V gene is TRBV5-4, the J gene TRBJ2-5, with a weak D call TRBD1 (6 bases). CDR1 SGHNT and CDR2 YYREEE come from the germline V gene (reference sequence). The CDR3 is 14 amino acids. CDR3 in DNA: TGTGCCAGCAGCCTACAGGGAGCCCAAGGGACCCAGTACTTC. This encodes CASSLQGAQGTQYF.

This chain joins TRBV30 and TRBJ2-3, with TRBD1 as a possible D gene (5 bases). CDR3 length: 13 amino acids. CDR1 is GTSNPN, CDR2 SVGIG, per germline (reference sequence). Trimming pared 1 base from V and 3 bases from J, leaving 8 bases between. The CDR3 reads CAWSGQGTDTQYF. The CDR3 nucleotides are TGTGCCTGGAGTGGGCAGGGAACAGATACGCAGTATTTT.

The rearrangement uses TRBV5-1 and TRBJ2-2; the match to TRBD2 covers 7 bases. Trimming took 3 bases from V and 4 from J; bases not matched to a gene: 9. The CDR3 has 16 residues. Germline V gene lookup returns CDR1 SGHRS and CDR2 YFSETQ. CDR3: CASSWGGSSSTGELFF. The CDR3 nucleotides are TGCGCCAGCAGCTGGGGGGGGTCCAGTTCCACCGGGGAGCTGTTTTTT.

This rearrangement joins TRBV2 to TRBJ2-7; D call uncertain. The germline V gene encodes CDR1 SNHLY and CDR2 FYNNEI. This CDR3 comprises 12 residues. V was cut by 4 bases and J by 3 bases, with 7 bases left in between. The CDR3 reads CASSAQFYEQYF. The CDR3 DNA is TGTGCCAGCAGTGCACAGTTCTACGAGCAGTACTTC.

V usage is TRBV4-1 and J usage is TRBJ1-1, with TRBD1 matching 8 bases. Trimming cost V 2 bases and J 3 bases; bases outside gene matches: 5. The CDR3 totals 15 residues. Germline V gene sequence: CDR1 MGHRA, CDR2 YSYEKL. The chain's CDR3 is CASSQLGTGDTEAFF. The CDR3, as DNA: TGCGCCAGCAGCCAATTGGGGACAGGCGACACTGAAGCTTTCTTT.

The sample holds a few counts of this clone. The chain is built from TRBV11-2 and TRBJ2-5; D is unresolved. Germline CDR1 reads SGHAT; CDR2 reads FQNNGV. The CDR3 consists of 12 residues. Trimming removed 5 bases at V and 2 bases at J, with 6 bases between. The CDR3 DNA is TGTGCCAGCAGCCCCCAGCAAGAGACCCAGTACTTC. Amino acid sequence: CASSPQQETQYF.

The V gene is TRBV5-1, the J gene TRBJ2-1; 8 positions match TRBD1. CDR1 and CDR2 (germline): SGHRS, YFSETQ. V shed 4 bases and J 1 base; nucleotides not matched to a gene: 4. The CDR3 runs 15 residues. This CDR3 reads CASSPGGPSYNEQFF. In DNA form, the CDR3 reads TGCGCCAGCAGCCCAGGGGGCCCATCCTACAATGAGCAGTTCTTC. Full variable domain (missing parts from reference TRBV5-1 and TRBJ2-1): KAGVTQTPRYLIKTRGQQVTLSCSPISGHRSVSWYQQTPGQGLQFLFEYFSETQRNKGNFPGRFSGRQFSNSRSEMNVSTLELGDSALYLCASSPGGPSYNEQFFGPGTRLTVL.

The gene calls are TRBV21-1 and TRBJ2-7; the table calls TRBD1, which could not be checked here. TRBV21-1 is tagged as a pseudogene. The CDR3 is made up of 17 amino acids. Here the CDR3 reads CASSKNGRQGGSYEQYF. CDR3 sequence (DNA): TGTGCCAGCAGCAAAAACGGGAGACAGGGGGGCTCCTACGAGCAGTACTTC.

The rearrangement links TRBV13 to TRBJ2-1; D possibly corresponds to TRBD1 (5 bases). V shed 6 bases and J shed 6 bases, with 18 bases lying between them. This CDR3 region has 15 residues. Germline loops: CDR1 PRHDT, CDR2 FYEKMQ (reference sequence). This chain's CDR3 is CASRCLTDEGNEQFF. The CDR3 DNA follows: TGTGCCAGCAGGTGTTTGACAGATGAAGGCAATGAGCAGTTCTTC.

This chain uses TRBV6-6 with TRBJ1-2, with D possibly TRBD1 on 6 matching bases. V shed 6 bases and J shed 2 bases, with 10 bases lying between them. The CDR3 is made up of 13 amino acids. In germline, CDR1 is MNHNY, CDR2 SVGAGI (reference sequence). Here the CDR3 DNA reads TGTGCCAGCAGCTTTACAGGGAACTATGGCTACACCTTC. It yields the protein CASSFTGNYGYTF.

V usage is TRBV10-2 and J usage is TRBJ2-2; D might be TRBD1 (6 bases). Germline V CDR1 and CDR2: WSHSY, SAAADI. V was shortened by 3 bases and J by 4 bases, with 15 bases between the two germline ends. The length of the CDR3 is 16 residues. In DNA form, the CDR3 reads TGCGCCAGCAGTGATCCAGGGACACACCTCACCGGGGAGCTGTTTTTT. Translated, it gives CASSDPGTHLTGELFF.

This clone was counted only a few times. The CDR3 reads CASSRGTEAFF. In DNA, the CDR3 is TGTGCCAGTAGTAGAGGGACTGAAGCTTTCTTT. This rearrangement joins TRBV19 to TRBJ1-1; no reliable D call. Between the trimmed V and J ends, which lost 4 bases and 5 bases, there was a span of 5 bases. CDR1 LNHDA and CDR2 SQIVND come from the germline V gene (reference sequence). CDR3 length: 11 residues.

This chain connects TRBV18 to TRBJ1-1; perhaps TRBD1 as D (6 bases). Trimming removed 6 bases at V and 6 bases at J, with 23 bases between. Germline CDR1 KGHSH, CDR2 LQKENI. The CDR3 totals 16 residues. CDR3 DNA: TGTGCCAGCTCGCCGCAACCTACAGGGAGTTTCCCTGAAGCTTTCTTT. This sequence encodes CASSPQPTGSFPEAFF. Filled out from reference TRBV18 and TRBJ1-1, the complete variable domain reads NAGVMQNPRHLVRRRGQEARLRCSPMKGHSHVYWYRQLPEEGLKFMVYLQKENIIDESGMPKERFSAEFPKEGPSILRIQQVVRGDSAAYFCASSPQPTGSFPEAFFGQGTRLTVV.

The J gene is TRBJ1-3, the V gene TRBV6-6, with TRBD1 identical over 11 bases. V shed 0 bases, J shed 8 bases, and the junction held 3 bases outside the gene matches. The germline V gene has CDR1 MNHNY and CDR2 SVGAGI (reference sequence). The CDR3 is 15 amino acids. The CDR3 spells CASSYSWDRGDTIYF. As DNA, the CDR3 is TGTGCCAGCAGTTACTCGTGGGACAGGGGGGACACCATATATTTT.

The chain joins TRBV7-2 to TRBJ1-5; 7 bases match TRBD1. Unmatched junction bases numbered 8, after V lost 4 bases and J lost 2 bases. This CDR3 comprises 16 residues. CDR1 SGHTA and CDR2 FQGNSA come from the germline V gene. The CDR3 loop is CASSSKGATGNQPQHF. CDR3 coding DNA: TGTGCCAGCAGCTCAAAGGGGGCTACGGGCAATCAGCCCCAGCATTTT.

The CDR3 protein is CASSLEVGDKNEQFF. For the CDR3, the DNA is TGTGCCAGCAGCTTAGAGGTTGGGGACAAGAATGAGCAGTTCTTC. This chain joins TRBV7-9 and TRBJ2-1, with a possible D match to TRBD1 (6 bases). Germline CDR1 is SEHNR and CDR2 is FQNEAQ (reference sequence). V dropped 1 base and J dropped 7 bases, with 14 bases sitting between them. The CDR3 has 15 residues.

The rearrangement uses TRBV5-1 and TRBJ2-7; D call uncertain. The CDR3 sequence is 15 residues long. Trimming stripped 4 bases from V and 3 bases from J, with 17 bases between. Germline CDR1 and CDR2: SGHRS and YFSETQ. This CDR3 is CASSPFPGWVYEQYF. The CDR3 DNA is TGCGCCAGCAGCCCCTTCCCGGGTTGGGTCTACGAGCAGTACTTC.

The chain carries TRBV6-1 and TRBJ1-3; TRBD1 matches at 9 bases. Germline V gives CDR1 MNHNS, CDR2 SASEGT. V lost 4 bases, J lost 7 bases, and 11 bases stayed unmatched. The CDR3 spans 16 residues. CDR3 amino acids: CASSAAGQGITNTIYF. The CDR3 DNA reads TGTGCCAGCAGTGCTGCGGGACAGGGAATCACTAACACCATATATTTT.

This clone showed up just a few times. The V and J genes are TRBV18 and TRBJ1-1; 7 nucleotides line up with TRBD1. After removal of 1 base from V and 4 bases from J, the junction contained 3 bases not matched to a gene. CDR1 KGHSH and CDR2 LQKENI come from the germline V gene. This CDR3 is built from 14 residues. CDR3 loop: CASSPQGAVTEAFF. For the CDR3, the DNA is TGTGCCAGCTCACCACAGGGGGCAGTCACTGAAGCTTTCTTT.

This sequence joins TRBV11-2 and TRBJ2-7; possibly TRBD1 for D (6 bases). Trimming removed 5 bases from V and 5 bases from J, with 10 bases in between. Germline V gives CDR1 SGHAT, CDR2 FQNNGV. This CDR3 comprises 12 residues. DNA for the CDR3: TGTGCCAGCAGCATCAGGGGTAACGAGCAGTACTTC. It translates to CASSIRGNEQYF.

The J gene is TRBJ2-7, the V gene TRBV6-5; a weak D match, TRBD1 (6 bases). Germline CDR1 MNHEY, CDR2 SVGAGI. CDR3 length: 15 amino acids. The V end was cut by 2 bases, the J end by 4 bases, with 15 bases between. This chain's CDR3 is CASSYTTGNQYEQYF. CDR3 coding DNA: TGTGCCAGCAGTTACACAACAGGGAATCAGTACGAGCAGTACTTC.

This clone was counted a few times. The chain is built from TRBV10-3 and TRBJ2-1; 7 bases are shared with TRBD2. The ends lost 3 bases at V and 4 bases at J; junction bases unmatched: 9. The CDR3 sequence is 16 residues long. The germline CDR1 and CDR2 sequences are ENHRY and SYGVKD. The CDR3 sequence: CAISEHETSIYNEQFF. The DNA of the CDR3 is TGTGCCATCAGTGAACATGAGACTAGCATATACAATGAGCAGTTCTTC.

V and J are TRBV7-8 and TRBJ2-7; 9 bases map to TRBD2. CDR3 length equals 16 residues. In germline, CDR1 is SGHVS, CDR2 FQNEAQ. V lost 5 bases, J lost 1 base, and 9 bases stayed unmatched. The CDR3 sequence is CASSPSSGGSSYEQYF. Here the CDR3 DNA reads TGTGCCAGCAGCCCTAGTAGCGGGGGCTCATCCTACGAGCAGTACTTC.

This clone has a single count. The rearrangement uses TRBV30 and TRBJ2-7; 8 bases map to TRBD1. V shed 0 bases and J 6 bases; nucleotides not matched to a gene: 10. The CDR3 totals 15 residues. Germline lookup yields CDR1 GTSNPN and CDR2 SVGIG (reference sequence). CDR3 DNA sequence: TGTGCCTGGAGTGTACGTTGGACAGGGAGGATCGAGCAGTACTTC. Translated, it gives CAWSVRWTGRIEQYF. Based on the CDR3 plus reference TRBV30 and TRBJ2-7, the full variable domain is SQTIHQWPATLVQPVGSPLSLECTVEGTSNPNLYWYRQAAGRGLQLLFYSVGIGQISSEVPQNLSASRPQDRQFILSSKKLLLSDSGFYLCAWSVRWTGRIEQYFGPGTRLTVT.

This chain links TRBV6-6 with TRBJ2-3, with 7 bases identical to TRBD2. The CDR3 runs to 13 residues. J lost 10 bases, V lost 6 bases, and 10 bases had no gene match. CDR1 and CDR2 (germline): MNHNY, SVGAGI (reference sequence). For the CDR3, the DNA is TGTGCCAGCAGCCTCCAGACTAGCACGGCGCAGTATTTT. This encodes CASSLQTSTAQYF.